This is a list of T cell receptor beta chains from one sample in a study of blood T cell repertoires in COVID-19. This table comes from immunoSEQ multiplex PCR, and its TCRdb copy is limited to in-frame clones, with some not included. The sample holds 100,000 to 120,000 clones, less than 85% seen once. Input material: peripheral blood. These receptors were taken from a woman aged 40 to 50 with acute or convalescent COVID-19. Each CDR3 is given with its conserved first and last residue. The order of the fields is J gene, clone size, V gene, CDR3 length, D gene, CDR3 protein, CDR3 DNA. D genes are given only for firm matches. Clone size is given for some rows only: seen once, a few or many times, or a class if the clone is expanded.

TRBJ1-5 | NA | TRBV6-5 | 12 | TRBD1 | CAGRQGDQPQHF | TGTGCCGGCCGACAGGGAGATCAGCCCCAGCATTTT
TRBJ1-4 | once | TRBV11-2 | 14 | NA | CASSLIANNEKLFF | TGTGCCAGCAGCTTAATCGCTAATAATGAAAAACTGTTTTTT
TRBJ2-7 | NA | TRBV7-9 | 15 | TRBD1 | CASSQGQGGIHEQYF | TGTGCCAGCAGCCAGGGACAGGGCGGGATCCACGAGCAGTACTTC
TRBJ2-3 | NA | TRBV10-3 | 15 | TRBD2 | CASTRLAGHTDTQYF | TGTGCCAGCACACGTCTAGCGGGGCACACAGATACGCAGTATTTT
TRBJ1-1 | NA | TRBV5-1 | 14 | TRBD1 | CASSPGTGGWGAFF | TGCGCCAGCAGCCCGGGGACAGGGGGCTGGGGGGCTTTCTTT
TRBJ2-3 | NA | TRBV19 | 13 | TRBD2 | CASSISGADTQYF | TGTGCCAGTAGTATAAGCGGGGCAGATACGCAGTATTTT
TRBJ1-5 | NA | TRBV7-8 | 15 | TRBD1 | CASSLRTGGDQPQHF | TGTGCCAGCAGCCTCCGGACAGGGGGCGATCAGCCCCAGCATTTT
TRBJ2-1 | few | TRBV7-9 | 14 | TRBD1 | CASSSPRQGNEQFF | TGTGCCAGCAGCTCCCCGAGACAGGGCAATGAGCAGTTCTTC
TRBJ1-5 | few | TRBV5-6 | 14 | NA | CASSSQGYNQPQHF | TGTGCCAGCAGCTCCCAGGGTTACAATCAGCCCCAGCATTTT
TRBJ2-1 | NA | TRBV9 | 14 | TRBD1 | CASSARDSHNEQFF | TGTGCCAGCAGCGCACGGGACAGCCATAATGAGCAGTTCTTC
TRBJ1-5 | NA | TRBV28 | 16 | TRBD1 | CASSPYRGAWNQPQHF | TGTGCCAGCAGTCCCTACAGGGGGGCTTGGAATCAGCCCCAGCATTTT
TRBJ1-1 | NA | TRBV5-1 | 16 | NA | CASSLEGGRGDTEAFF | TGCGCCAGCAGCTTGGAGGGGGGGCGCGGGGACACTGAAGCTTTCTTT
TRBJ2-1 | NA | TRBV6-5 | 14 | TRBD2 | CASTKEGLAGVQFF | TGTGCCAGCACCAAGGAGGGGCTAGCGGGGGTGCAGTTCTTC
TRBJ1-6 | NA | TRBV2 | 15 | TRBD1 | CASQLDRGDNSPLHF | TGTGCCAGCCAGCTGGACAGGGGGGATAATTCACCCCTCCACTTT
TRBJ2-3 | NA | TRBV27 | 15 | NA | CASSLRTKDTDTQYF | TGTGCCAGCAGCTTGCGGACAAAGGACACAGATACGCAGTATTTT
TRBJ2-2 | NA | TRBV29-1 | 14 | NA | CSVAVGVKTGELFF | TGCAGCGTTGCAGTAGGGGTAAAGACCGGGGAGCTGTTTTTT
TRBJ2-1 | NA | TRBV7-2 | 16 | TRBD1 | CASSLRGDRVRNEQFF | TGTGCCAGCAGCTTAAGAGGGGACAGGGTGCGCAATGAGCAGTTCTTC
TRBJ1-1 | once | TRBV2 | 14 | NA | CASSGGQGNTEAFF | TGTGCCAGCAGCGGGGGGCAGGGGAACACTGAAGCTTTCTTT
TRBJ2-5 | NA | TRBV3-1/TRBV3-2 | 14 | TRBD2 | CASSQLAGEETQYF | TGTGCCAGCAGCCAACTAGCGGGGGAAGAGACCCAGTACTTC
TRBJ2-1 | NA | TRBV5-1 | 16 | TRBD2 | CASSSAPSGGADEQFF | TGCGCCAGCAGCTCCGCCCCTAGCGGGGGGGCGGATGAGCAGTTCTTC
TRBJ1-2 | NA | TRBV28 | 19 | TRBD1 | CASSSPWGDRGNSGYGYTF | TGTGCCAGCAGTTCGCCCTGGGGGGACAGGGGTAATTCAGGCTATGGCTACACCTTC
TRBJ1-1 | NA | TRBV5-5 | 14 | NA | CASSLDQGNTEAFF | TGTGCCAGCAGCTTGGATCAGGGGAACACTGAAGCTTTCTTT
TRBJ2-3 | few | TRBV29-1 | 14 | TRBD1 | CSTTDRAFTDTQYF | TGCAGCACCACCGACAGGGCCTTCACAGATACGCAGTATTTT
TRBJ2-3 | few | TRBV5-1 | 16 | TRBD2 | CASSPGTSGYTDTQYF | TGCGCCAGCAGCCCGGGGACTAGCGGATACACAGATACGCAGTATTTT
TRBJ2-7 | NA | TRBV18 | 13 | TRBD2 | CASSRGLDNEQYF | TGTGCCAGCTCCCGAGGACTAGACAACGAGCAGTACTTC